This paragraph covers one TCR beta chain sequence. Original processing notes: Amplification of reference gene primers provided the estimated nucleated cell counts. The assay was immunoSEQ multiplex PCR, and TCRdb's table has in-frame clones only and misses some. Clone size and the V and J calls come from that table; the DNA yielded D and trimming. The sample records 180,000 or so clones, 84% being singletons. The ends lost 6 bases at V and 4 bases at J; junction bases unmatched: 8. Germline loops: CDR1 MNHEY, CDR2 SVGAGI. There are 15 residues in the CDR3. This sample is part of a study of blood T cell repertoires in COVID-19. For the study at large: Whether acute or convalescent, the COVID-19 samples came from the United States, Italy and Spain. The analysed material was cDNA or gDNA that came from T cells, B-cell-depleted T cells, or PBMCs.

The gene calls are TRBV6-5 and TRBJ2-1; 8 bases agree with TRBD1. The source material was peripheral blood. This clonotype was sampled from a human donor with acute or convalescent COVID-19. The donor label of this sample is uncertain. The CDR3 DNA sequence: TGTGCCAGCAGAGCCGACAGGGGAGGATACAATGAGCAGTTCTTC. It yields the protein CASRADRGGYNEQFF.